This T cell receptor beta chain was found in a study of graft-versus-host responses after intestinal transplantation. Turning to the study itself: Once they had received anti-thymocyte globulin induction, all recipients took tacrolimus and steroids for 2 to 4 years.

TCRdb keeps only in-frame clones here, not all; method: immunoSEQ multiplex PCR. Among 8,000 to 10,000 clones listed, around 94% were seen once. V was cut by 4 bases and J by 0 bases, with 12 bases left in between. Germline V lookup: CDR1 ENHRY, CDR2 SYGVKD. The CDR3 contains 15 residues. The rearrangement joins TRBV10-3 to TRBJ1-1; TRBD1 might be the D (6 bases). The sample was PBMCs, taken 8 days after intestinal transplant. This sequence was found in a human patient who received an intestinal transplant, so some T cells may come from the graft donor. As DNA, the CDR3 is TGTGCCATCAGTGCGGGGGGCGAGATGAACACTGAAGCTTTCTTT. It specifies CAISAGGEMNTEAFF.